One T cell receptor (beta chain) is described in this entry. Antigen: not known. This record comes from a study of radiation and T cells in renal cell carcinoma. Time point specified: blood 2 weeks post-SBRT. Specified treatment: 15 Gy SBRT to primary tumor, nephrectomy 4 weeks later. The patient's renal cell carcinoma had clear cell pathology. Study results and limitations: Top tumor clonotypes rose in blood 2 weeks post-radiation, then contracted.

Germline V lookup: CDR1 SGDLS, CDR2 YYNGEE. Trimming cost V 0 bases and J 4 bases, with 14 bases left between them. The CDR3 is 15 amino acids. Sequencing was performed with immunoSEQ multiplex PCR; in TCRdb, only in-frame clones are kept and a portion is missing. The data contain 120,000 or so clones, roughly four fifths of them singletons. The source was blood, collected from a patient whose treatment included radiotherapy and nephrectomy. This clonotype was sampled from a woman aged 55-75 years with renal cell carcinoma. The gene calls are TRBV9 and TRBJ2-7; D remains unclear. CDR3 DNA sequence: TGTGCCAGCAGCGTAGGCCCCGTCTACGGGTACGAGCAGTACTTC. Its protein is CASSVGPVYGYEQYF. The whole variable domain, remainder taken from reference TRBV9 and TRBJ2-7, is DSGVTQTPKHLITATGQRVTLRCSPRSGDLSVYWYQQSLDQGLQFLIQYYNGEERAKGNILERFSAQQFPDLHSELNLSSLELGDSALYFCASSVGPVYGYEQYFGPGTRLTVT.